This T cell receptor (beta chain) was documented in a study of response to subunit inactivated influenza vaccine. The study, taken as a whole, reports: A suggestion made by the authors is that each seasonal influenza vaccination recruits few new T cells.

TCRdb reprocessed the RT-PCR reads with MiXCR, giving one entry per CDR3 protein. The sample includes 500,000 or so distinct CDR3 sequences, 15% to 20% of them seen just once. The germline CDR1 and CDR2 sequences are SGHAT and FQDESV (reference sequence). V was trimmed by 2 bases and J by 7 bases, leaving 26 bases between them. There are 18 residues in the CDR3. This clonotype showed up just once. Its antigen is currently unknown. V is TRBV11-1 and J is TRBJ2-5; tentative D call: TRBD2 (5 bases). The source material was CD4+ T cells sorted from PBMCs, sampled approximately 25 months after vaccination. The receptor comes from a man aged 45 to 75 who received an inactivated influenza vaccine. CDR3 loop: CASSLFSNRPGLSATQYF. CDR3 bases: TGTGCCAGCAGCTTATTTTCGAACAGACCGGGATTATCAGCGACCCAGTACTTC.